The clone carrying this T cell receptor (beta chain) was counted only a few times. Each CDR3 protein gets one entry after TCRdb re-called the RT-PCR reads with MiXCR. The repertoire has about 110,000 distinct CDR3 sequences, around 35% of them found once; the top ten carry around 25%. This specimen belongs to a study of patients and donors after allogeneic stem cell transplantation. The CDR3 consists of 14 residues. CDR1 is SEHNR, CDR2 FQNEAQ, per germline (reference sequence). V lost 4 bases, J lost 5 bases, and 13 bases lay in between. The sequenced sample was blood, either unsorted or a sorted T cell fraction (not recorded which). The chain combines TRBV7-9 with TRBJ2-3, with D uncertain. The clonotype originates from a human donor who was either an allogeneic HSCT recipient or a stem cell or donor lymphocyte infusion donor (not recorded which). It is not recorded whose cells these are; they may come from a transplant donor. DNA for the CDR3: TGTGCCAGCAGCTCAAAAATCCTCGTAGATACGCAGTATTTT. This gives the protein CASSSKILVDTQYF.